This T cell receptor (beta chain) appears in the sequencing data of a study of early T cells in non-severe SARS-CoV-2 infection. Across the whole study: With bulk RNA from unsorted whole blood as input, sequencing yielded unpaired chains.

This clonotype was counted at least ten times. Each CDR3 protein is one row after TCRdb ran MiXCR on the 5' RACE reads. Of 55,000 to 70,000 distinct CDR3 sequences listed, over 7.5% were seen once; the top ten hold 8.6%. The CDR3 is 13 amino acids. The V segment lost 6 bases and the J segment 6 bases; nucleotides outside the gene matches: 5. V usage is TRBV12-3 or TRBV12-4 and J usage is TRBJ2-7; 10 positions agree with TRBD1. The receptor was isolated from an adult who was a healthcare worker with PCR-confirmed SARS-CoV-2 infection or an uninfected control (not recorded which). Sequencing was performed on whole blood. The CDR3 nucleotides read TGTGCCAGCAGCCCGACAGGGGGCCGCGAGCAGTACTTC. Its translation is CASSPTGGREQYF.